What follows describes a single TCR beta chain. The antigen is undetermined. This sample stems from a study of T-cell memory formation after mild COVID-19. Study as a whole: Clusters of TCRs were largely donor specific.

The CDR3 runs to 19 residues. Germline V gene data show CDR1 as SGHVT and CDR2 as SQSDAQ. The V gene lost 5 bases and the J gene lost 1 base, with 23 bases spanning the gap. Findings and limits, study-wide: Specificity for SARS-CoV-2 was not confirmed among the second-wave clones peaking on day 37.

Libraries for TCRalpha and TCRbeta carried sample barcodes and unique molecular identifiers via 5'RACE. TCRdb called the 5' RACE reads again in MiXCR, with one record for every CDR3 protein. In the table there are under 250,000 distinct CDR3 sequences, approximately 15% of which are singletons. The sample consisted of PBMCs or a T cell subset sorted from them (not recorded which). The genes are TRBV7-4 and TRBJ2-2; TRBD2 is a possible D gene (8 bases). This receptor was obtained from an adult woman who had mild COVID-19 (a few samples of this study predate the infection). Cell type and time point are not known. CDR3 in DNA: TGTGCCAGCAGCCCGAGGGGGCGGGGGGAACGAGAGAACACCGGGGAGCTGTTTTTT. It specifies CASSPRGRGERENTGELFF.